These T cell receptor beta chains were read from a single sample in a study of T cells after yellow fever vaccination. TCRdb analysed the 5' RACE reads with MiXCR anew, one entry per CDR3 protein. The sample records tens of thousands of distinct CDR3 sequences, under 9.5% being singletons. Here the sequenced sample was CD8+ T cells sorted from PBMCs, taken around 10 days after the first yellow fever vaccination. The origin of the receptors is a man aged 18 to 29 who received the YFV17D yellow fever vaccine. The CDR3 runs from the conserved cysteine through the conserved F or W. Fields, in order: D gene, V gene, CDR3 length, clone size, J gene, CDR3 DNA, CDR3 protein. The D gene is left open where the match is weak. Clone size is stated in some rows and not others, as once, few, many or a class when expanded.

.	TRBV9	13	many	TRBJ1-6	TGTGCCAGCACTATTACAGGGTCTACACCCCTCCACTTT	CASTITGSTPLHF
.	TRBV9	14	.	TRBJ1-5	TGTGCCAGCAGCGGGGAACAGGCCAATCAGCCCCAGCATTTT	CASSGEQANQPQHF
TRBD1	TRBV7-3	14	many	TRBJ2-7	TGTGCCAGCAGCTTGGGGACAGGGGCCTACGAGCAGTACTTC	CASSLGTGAYEQYF
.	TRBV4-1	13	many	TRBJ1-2	TGCGCCAGCAGCCAACAGGGATTCTATGGCTACACCTTC	CASSQQGFYGYTF
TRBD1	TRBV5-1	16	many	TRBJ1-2	TGCGCCAGCAGCTCCTCAACCGGGACAGGGGTTTATGGCTACACCTTC	CASSSSTGTGVYGYTF
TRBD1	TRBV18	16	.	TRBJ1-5	TGTGCCAGCTCACCGGAAGACAGGGACGTAAATCAGCCCCAGCATTTT	CASSPEDRDVNQPQHF
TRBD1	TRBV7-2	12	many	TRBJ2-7	TGTGCCAGCAGCTTTGCGGGACAGGAGTATTACTTC	CASSFAGQEYYF
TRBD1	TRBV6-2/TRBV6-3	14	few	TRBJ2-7	TGTGCCAGCAGTGGTCCGGGACAGGGCTACGAGCAGTACTTC	CASSGPGQGYEQYF
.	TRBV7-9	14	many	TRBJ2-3	TGTGCCAGCAGCTTAGATAGGCCGATGGATACGCAGTATTTT	CASSLDRPMDTQYF
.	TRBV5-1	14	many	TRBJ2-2	TGCGCCAGCAGCTCAAAACAGGGAAATGGGGAGCTGTTTTTT	CASSSKQGNGELFF
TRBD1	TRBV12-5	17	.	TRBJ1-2	TGTGCTAGTGGTTTCGGGACAGGGGTTTCGGGTGCCTATGGCTACACCTTC	CASGFGTGVSGAYGYTF
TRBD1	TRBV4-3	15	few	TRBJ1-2	TGCGCCAGCAGCCAACAAGCCTACAGGGGTGATGGCTACACCTTC	CASSQQAYRGDGYTF
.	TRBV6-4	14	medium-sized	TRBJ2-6	TGTGCCAGCAGTGACAACTCTGGGGCCAACGTCCTGACTTTC	CASSDNSGANVLTF
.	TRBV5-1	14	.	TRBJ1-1	TGCGCCAGCAGCTTGGGACAGCAATTCACTGAAGCTTTCTTT	CASSLGQQFTEAFF
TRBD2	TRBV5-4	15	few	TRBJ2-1	TGTGCCAGCAGCTTGAAACTAGCGAAGTACAATGAGCAGTTCTTC	CASSLKLAKYNEQFF
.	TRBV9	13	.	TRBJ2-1	TGTGCCAGCAGCGTATGGGACGGAACAGAGCAGTTCTTC	CASSVWDGTEQFF
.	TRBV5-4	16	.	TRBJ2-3	TGTGCCAGCAGCTTGGATGTCGGGGGACTCACAGATACGCAGTATTTT	CASSLDVGGLTDTQYF
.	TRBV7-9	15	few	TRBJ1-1	TGTGCCAGCAGCCCAAGACAGGATCTGAACACTGAAGCTTTCTTT	CASSPRQDLNTEAFF
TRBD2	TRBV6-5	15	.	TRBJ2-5	TGTGCCAGCAGTTGGGAGGGGACTAGTCATGAGACCCAGTACTTC	CASSWEGTSHETQYF
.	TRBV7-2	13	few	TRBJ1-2	TGTGCCAGCAGCTTATGGGTCGTGGGAGGCTACACCTTC	CASSLWVVGGYTF
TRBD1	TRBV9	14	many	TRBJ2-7	TGTGCCAGCAGCCCCCGGGACAGGGTCTACGAGCAGTACTTC	CASSPRDRVYEQYF
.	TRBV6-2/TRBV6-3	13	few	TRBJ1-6	TGTGCCAGCAGTTACGGCGGGTATTCACCCCTCCACTTT	CASSYGGYSPLHF
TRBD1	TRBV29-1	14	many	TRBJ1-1	TGCAGCGTTGGCGGGGGACAGGGGAACACTGAAGCTTTCTTT	CSVGGGQGNTEAFF
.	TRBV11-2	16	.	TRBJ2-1	TGTGCCAGCAGCCCTCCGGGCCTTCCAGAGGTCAATGAGCAGTTCTTC	CASSPPGLPEVNEQFF
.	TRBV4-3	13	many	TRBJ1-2	TGCGCCAGCAGCCGAGAGACAGCTTATGGCTACACCTTC	CASSRETAYGYTF
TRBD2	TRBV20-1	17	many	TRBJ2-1	TGCAGTGCTAGGGGACTAGCGGGGGGGCTATCCTACAATGAGCAGTTCTTC	CSARGLAGGLSYNEQFF
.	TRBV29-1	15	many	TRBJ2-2	TGCAGCGTTGAAGAGCCGACTAGTGAATCCGGGGAGCTGTTTTTT	CSVEEPTSESGELFF
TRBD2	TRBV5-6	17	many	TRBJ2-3	TGTGCCAGCAGCTTACCACTAGCGGGGGGCCCGGGAGATACGCAGTATTTT	CASSLPLAGGPGDTQYF
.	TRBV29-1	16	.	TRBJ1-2	TGCAGCGTTGAAGCCACCGGGTTGGGGCGTAACTATGGCTACACCTTC	CSVEATGLGRNYGYTF
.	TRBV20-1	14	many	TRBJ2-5	TGCAGTGCTAGTGAGTGGACAGTGGAAGAGACCCAGTACTTC	CSASEWTVEETQYF
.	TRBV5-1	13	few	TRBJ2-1	TGCGCCAGCAGCTTTGGACTGCCCGGGGAGCAGTTCTTC	CASSFGLPGEQFF
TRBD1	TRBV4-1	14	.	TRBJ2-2	TGCGCCAGCACAAGACAGGGGGCGAGCGGGGAGCTGTTTTTT	CASTRQGASGELFF
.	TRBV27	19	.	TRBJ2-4	TGTGCCAGCAGTTTAGGGGGGCATTTTCAGACGACAGGGAGGCACATTCAGTACTTC	CASSLGGHFQTTGRHIQYF
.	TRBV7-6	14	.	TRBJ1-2	TGTGCCAGCAGCTTAGGGTACCCCCCGGGAGGCTACACCTTC	CASSLGYPPGGYTF
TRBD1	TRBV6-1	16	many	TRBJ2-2	TGTGCCAGCAGCCCCCCGGGACAGGGGGTTACCGGGGAGCTGTTTTTT	CASSPPGQGVTGELFF
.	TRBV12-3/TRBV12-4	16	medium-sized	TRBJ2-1	TGTGCCAGCAGTATGACAGGTGAACAGGGAGTCAATGAGCAGTTCTTC	CASSMTGEQGVNEQFF
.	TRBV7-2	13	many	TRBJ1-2	TGTGCCAGCAGCTTAGGAGTTTTCTATGGCTACACCTTC	CASSLGVFYGYTF
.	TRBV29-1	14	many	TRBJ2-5	TGCAGCGTTGTACCTCCGGGGGCTGGGGAGACCCAGTACTTC	CSVVPPGAGETQYF
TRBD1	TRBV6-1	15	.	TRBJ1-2	TGTGCCAGCAGTGAACGGCCGAGGGACAGGGTTGGCTACACCTTC	CASSERPRDRVGYTF
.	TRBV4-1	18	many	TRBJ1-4	TGCGCCAGCAGCCAAGATAATGACAGCCGGCGAGCTAATGAAAAACTGTTTTTT	CASSQDNDSRRANEKLFF
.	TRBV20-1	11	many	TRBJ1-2	TGCAGTGCTAGGACGGTTAATGGCTACACCTTC	CSARTVNGYTF
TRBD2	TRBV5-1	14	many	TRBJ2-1	TGCGCCAGCGGCCTTAGCGGGGCCCACAATGAGCAGTTCTTC	CASGLSGAHNEQFF
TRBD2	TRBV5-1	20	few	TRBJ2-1	TGCGCCAGCAGCCCCCAACCTCAAGCGGGGGTTTCGAGCTCCTACAATGAGCAGTTCTTC	CASSPQPQAGVSSSYNEQFF
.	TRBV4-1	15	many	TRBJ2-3	TGCGCCAGCAGCCAAGATGACGGGGGCCCAGATACGCAGTATTTT	CASSQDDGGPDTQYF
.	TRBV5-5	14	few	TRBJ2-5	TGTGCCAGCAGCCCGGGGACTCTCCAAGAGACCCAGTACTTC	CASSPGTLQETQYF
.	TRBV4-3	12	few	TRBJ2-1	TGCGCCAGCAGCCCCCGCCCTCGGGAGCAGTTCTTC	CASSPRPREQFF
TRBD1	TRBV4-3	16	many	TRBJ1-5	TGCGCCAGCAGCCAAGATCGAGACAGGGTAAATCAGCCCCAGCATTTT	CASSQDRDRVNQPQHF
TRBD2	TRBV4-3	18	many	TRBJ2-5	TGCGCCAGCAGCCAAGATGTCTATAGCGGGGGCCCTCAAGAGACCCAGTACTTC	CASSQDVYSGGPQETQYF
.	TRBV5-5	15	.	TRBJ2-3	TGTGCCAGCAGCTTTTTTCGAGGATTCACAGATACGCAGTATTTT	CASSFFRGFTDTQYF
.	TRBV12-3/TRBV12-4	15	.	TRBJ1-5	TGTGCCAGCAGTTTAACAGGAATTAGCAATCAGCCCCAGCATTTT	CASSLTGISNQPQHF
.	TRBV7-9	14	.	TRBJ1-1	TGTGCCAGCAGCTTTAGAGGTTTCTCCACTGAAGCTTTCTTT	CASSFRGFSTEAFF
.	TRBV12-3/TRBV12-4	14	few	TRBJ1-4	TGTGCCAGCAGTTTAGGGGGGGCGGATGAAAAACTGTTTTTT	CASSLGGADEKLFF
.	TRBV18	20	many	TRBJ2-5	TGTGCCAGCTCACCTCCACCGGGCCGAGGGTTTGTGGGGTACCAAGAGACCCAGTACTTC	CASSPPPGRGFVGYQETQYF
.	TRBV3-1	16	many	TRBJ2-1	TGTGCCAGCAGCCGCGGACCGGGGGCCGGTAGGAATGAGCAGTTCTTC	CASSRGPGAGRNEQFF